These 25 T cell receptor beta chains share one sample of origin, sequenced in a study of shared clonotypes between healthy human individuals. The repertoire was sequenced with immunoSEQ multiplex PCR; TCRdb's copy has only in-frame clones and lacks some. The sample carries some 2,100,000 clones, approximately 95% recorded once. Sequenced sample: naive CD4+ T cells sorted from blood. Described subset: CD45RA+ positively selected. Receptors originate from a man aged 18 to 30 in good health.

In its sample, this clone was seen a few times. V is TRBV2 and J is TRBJ1-5, with D possibly being TRBD1 (5 bases). Germline CDR1 SNHLY, CDR2 FYNNEI. The CDR3 spans 14 residues. The V end was cut by 2 bases, the J end by 6 bases, with 11 bases between. For the CDR3, the DNA is TGTGCCAGCAGTGAAACAGGTTATCGTCAGCCCCAGCATTTT. As protein: CASSETGYRQPQHF.

With respect to this clone: The same CDR3 is also encoded by other DNA sequences in this sample. DNA of the CDR3: TGTGCCAGCAGCTTTGGGACGGCGAACACTGAAGCTTTCTTT. Translation gives CASSFGTANTEAFF. This chain connects TRBV7-2 to TRBJ1-1; TRBD1 is a possible D gene (5 bases). There are 14 residues in the CDR3. The ends were cut back, 3 bases at V and 1 base at J, with 9 bases in the middle. CDR1 is SGHTA, CDR2 FQGNSA, per germline.

The chain recombines TRBV30 with TRBJ1-2, with D perhaps TRBD1 (5 bases). Germline V gives CDR1 GTSNPN, CDR2 SVGIG (reference sequence). Trimming left V 0 bases short and J 2 bases short, with 13 bases between. The CDR3 length is 15 residues. The CDR3 region is CAWSVGVPGNYGYTF. The DNA for the CDR3 is TGTGCCTGGAGTGTAGGGGTTCCGGGGAACTATGGCTACACCTTC.

The chain recombines TRBV10-3 with TRBJ2-6; 10 bases are shared with TRBD1. Germline CDR1 and CDR2: ENHRY and SYGVKD. V trimming: 3 bases; J trimming: 0 bases; junction bases outside the gene matches: 5. There are 18 residues in the CDR3. In DNA form, the CDR3 reads TGTGCCATCAGTGACGACAGGGGGCGATACTCTGGGGCCAACGTCCTGACTTTC. It encodes CAISDDRGRYSGANVLTF.

The chain links TRBV6-6 to TRBJ1-1; unclear D gene. This CDR3 is built from 13 residues. The germline V gene has CDR1 MNHNY and CDR2 SVGAGI (reference sequence). V was pared by 7 bases and J by 6 bases, with 15 bases between. CDR3 nucleotide sequence: TGTGCCAGCACCCACCTCGGGGAGGCTGAAGCTTTCTTT. It translates to CASTHLGEAEAFF.

The chain links TRBV5-6 to TRBJ2-3; 11 nucleotides align to TRBD1. With V trimmed by 3 bases and J by 5 bases, 5 bases remained unmatched. The CDR3 consists of 15 residues. Germline-derived CDR1 and CDR2 are SGHDT and YYEEEE. The CDR3 DNA reads TGTGCCAGCAGCTCGGACAGGGGGCTTGGAGATACGCAGTATTTT. Its protein product is CASSSDRGLGDTQYF.

This clone showed up just once. This sequence joins TRBV10-3 and TRBJ2-7, with D possibly being TRBD2 (5 bases). CDR3 size: 11 residues. Germline loops: CDR1 ENHRY, CDR2 SYGVKD. Trimming pared 10 bases from V and 5 bases from J, leaving 12 bases between. The CDR3 protein is CATSPGDEQYF. Written as DNA, the CDR3 is TGTGCCACTAGCCCCGGGGACGAGCAGTACTTC.

This chain uses TRBV11-2 with TRBJ2-7; weak D call: TRBD1 (6 bases). CDR3 size: 13 residues. Germline loops: CDR1 SGHAT, CDR2 FQNNGV. The V and J ends lost 1 base and 6 bases respectively, with 10 bases between them. DNA of the CDR3: TGTGCCAGCAGCTTAGGCCCAGGGGCCGAGCAGTACTTC. Translated, it gives CASSLGPGAEQYF.

The gene calls are TRBV5-6 and TRBJ2-1; D uncertain. The length of the CDR3 is 11 residues. CDR1 and CDR2 from the germline V gene are SGHDT and YYEEEE. With 1 base removed from V and 7 bases from J, the gap between germline ends came to 3 bases. CDR3 sequence reads: CASSLRNEQFF. The DNA for the CDR3 is TGTGCCAGCAGCTTGCGTAATGAGCAGTTCTTC.

V is TRBV2 and J is TRBJ1-5, with a possible D match to TRBD1 (6 bases). Germline-derived CDR1 and CDR2 are SNHLY and FYNNEI. Deletions cut 3 bases from V and 8 bases from J, with 11 bases between. The CDR3 has 13 amino acids. The CDR3: CASSEGALEPQHF. The DNA of the CDR3 is TGTGCCAGCAGTGAGGGGGCTTTGGAGCCCCAGCATTTT. The entire variable domain, with the rest obtained from reference TRBV2 and TRBJ1-5, is as follows: EPEVTQTPSHQVTQMGQEVILRCVPISNHLYFYWYRQILGQKVEFLVSFYNNEISEKSEIFDDQFSVERPDGSNFTLKIRSTKLEDSAMYFCASSEGALEPQHFGDGTRLSIL.

This sequence joins TRBV6-6 and TRBJ1-6; D not certain. Trimming shortened V by 2 bases and J by 9 bases, and 14 bases separated the two germline ends. Germline V gives CDR1 MNHNY, CDR2 SVGAGI (reference sequence). The CDR3 sequence is 15 residues long. CDR3 DNA sequence: TGTGCCAGCAGTTACGGGCAAACCAACGGTTCACCCCTCCACTTT. Protein: CASSYGQTNGSPLHF.

The chain has TRBV28 and TRBJ2-3; D may be TRBD2 (6 bases). CDR1 MDHEN and CDR2 SYDVKM come from the germline V gene. V was shortened by 2 bases and J by 3 bases, with 12 bases between the two germline ends. CDR3 length: 15 amino acids. The CDR3 nucleotides read TGTGCCAGCAGTTTAGCGGGGCGATCTACAGATACGCAGTATTTT. Translated, it gives CASSLAGRSTDTQYF. The full variable domain, with the rest looked up from reference TRBV28 and TRBJ2-3, is DVKVTQSSRYLVKRTGEKVFLECVQDMDHENMFWYRQDPGLGLRLIYFSYDVKMKEKGDIPEGYSVSREKKERFSLILESASTNQTSMYLCASSLAGRSTDTQYFGPGTRLTVL.

V is TRBV9 and J is TRBJ2-1, with D uncertain. V was pared by 0 bases and J by 1 base, with 8 bases between. Per the germline V gene, CDR1 is SGDLS and CDR2 is YYNGEE. The CDR3 length is 15 residues. This CDR3 reads CASSVGPESYNEQFF. The CDR3 nucleotides are TGTGCCAGCAGCGTAGGACCGGAATCCTACAATGAGCAGTTCTTC.

This clone was detected once. Other DNA sequences in this sample translate to the same CDR3. The genes are TRBV6-1 and TRBJ2-7; D is possibly TRBD1 or TRBD2 (5 bases each). The CDR3 is 14 residues long. V was clipped by 2 bases and J by 2 bases, with 10 bases between them. Germline loops: CDR1 MNHNS, CDR2 SASEGT. This chain's CDR3 is CASSEPGLTYEQYF. Written as DNA, the CDR3 is TGTGCCAGCAGTGAACCGGGGCTTACCTACGAGCAGTACTTC.

The chain combines TRBV5-1 with TRBJ2-7; 10 positions agree with TRBD2. Germline CDR1 is SGHRS and CDR2 is YFSETQ. V was pared by 2 bases and J by 6 bases, with 8 bases of the junction left unmatched. The CDR3 is 15 amino acids. In DNA, the CDR3 is TGCGCCAGCAGCTTTGGTACTAGCGGGACTCCCGAGCAGTACTTC. As protein: CASSFGTSGTPEQYF. Filled out from reference TRBV5-1 and TRBJ2-7, the complete variable domain reads KAGVTQTPRYLIKTRGQQVTLSCSPISGHRSVSWYQQTPGQGLQFLFEYFSETQRNKGNFPGRFSGRQFSNSRSEMNVSTLELGDSALYLCASSFGTSGTPEQYFGPGTRLTVT.

The rearrangement joins TRBV4-1 to TRBJ1-1; perhaps TRBD1 as D (5 bases). This CDR3 region has 14 residues. Germline V lookup: CDR1 MGHRA, CDR2 YSYEKL. Trimming left V 5 bases short and J 1 base short, with 11 bases between. The CDR3 region has the DNA TGCGCCAGCAGCGGACAAGGTCCGAACACTGAAGCTTTCTTT. Protein: CASSGQGPNTEAFF.

This chain links TRBV6-1 with TRBJ1-2; a possible D gene is TRBD1 (6 bases). The CDR3 length is 13 residues. Germline CDR1 is MNHNS and CDR2 is SASEGT. The V end lost 2 bases, the J end lost 7 bases, and 11 bases lay between the germline ends. The CDR3 is CASSEMGARGYTF. CDR3 coding DNA: TGTGCCAGCAGTGAAATGGGGGCGCGTGGCTACACCTTC.

This rearrangement joins TRBV7-9 to TRBJ2-2, with 13 nucleotides matching TRBD2. In germline, CDR1 is SEHNR, CDR2 FQNEAQ (reference sequence). The V gene end was trimmed by 3 bases and the J gene end by 7 bases; junction bases not matched to a gene: 5. There are 16 residues in the CDR3. The CDR3 DNA sequence: TGTGCCAGCAGCTTCGGACTAGCGGGAGAGAACGGGGAGCTGTTTTTT. It yields the protein CASSFGLAGENGELFF.

V usage is TRBV5-1 and J usage is TRBJ2-2, with D maybe TRBD1 (7 bases). V was shortened by 5 bases and J by 4 bases, with 15 bases between the two germline ends. Looked up from germline, CDR1 is SGHRS and CDR2 is YFSETQ. CDR3 size: 15 residues. The DNA of the CDR3 is TGCGCCAGCAGTCCCAGGGGGGATAGCACCGGGGAGCTGTTTTTT. This sequence encodes CASSPRGDSTGELFF.

The chain combines TRBV6-5 with TRBJ2-3, with unresolved D. V was clipped by 6 bases and J by 0 bases, with 13 bases between them. Germline-derived CDR1 and CDR2 are MNHEY and SVGAGI. This CDR3 region has 15 residues. This CDR3 reads CASRSQYLSTDTQYF. The DNA for the CDR3 is TGTGCCAGCAGGTCACAGTACCTTAGCACAGATACGCAGTATTTT.

Only one count was recorded for this clone. This rearrangement joins TRBV21-1 to TRBJ1-6; the table's D call of TRBD1 was not tested on the DNA. TRBV21-1 is reported as a pseudogene. The CDR3 is made up of 17 amino acids. CDR3 sequence: CASSKSVVKGQRRPLHF. Written as DNA, the CDR3 is TGTGCCAGCAGCAAAAGTGTCGTAAAGGGGCAGAGGCGACCCCTCCACTTT.

This chain uses TRBV6-5 with TRBJ1-5; the D gene is possibly TRBD1 (5 bases). Germline CDR1 MNHEY, CDR2 SVGAGI. This CDR3 is 13 amino acids long. V lost 4 bases and J 7 bases, leaving 11 bases between the germline ends. As DNA, the CDR3 is TGTGCCAGCAGTTCTACAGGACGGCAGCCCCAGCATTTT. This encodes CASSSTGRQPQHF.

In nucleotides, the CDR3 is TGCGCCAGCAGCCCCAGGGGGATCGCTGAAGCTTTCTTT. Translation gives CASSPRGIAEAFF. J is TRBJ1-1 and V is TRBV5-1, with 7 bases that match TRBD1. The CDR3 loop spans 13 amino acids. The V gene end was trimmed by 4 bases and the J gene end by 6 bases; junction bases not matched to a gene: 6. Germline V gene sequence: CDR1 SGHRS, CDR2 YFSETQ.

This chain connects TRBV14 to TRBJ2-7, with a weak D call TRBD1 (6 bases). The CDR3 consists of 15 residues. V was cut by 2 bases and J by 6 bases, with 17 bases left in between. Germline V gene sequence: CDR1 SGHDN, CDR2 FVKESK. The CDR3, as DNA: TGTGCCAGCAGCCAATCACTGGGGGCCGGCTCCGAGCAGTACTTC. Translation: CASSQSLGAGSEQYF.

V is TRBV6-5 and J is TRBJ1-2; no reliable D call. This CDR3 contains 12 residues. Germline V CDR1 and CDR2: MNHEY, SVGAGI. The germline V and J ends were trimmed by 11 bases and 2 bases, with 12 bases remaining between them. CDR3 bases: TGTGCCCTGGAGGGTATCAACTATGGCTACACCTTC. As protein: CALEGINYGYTF.